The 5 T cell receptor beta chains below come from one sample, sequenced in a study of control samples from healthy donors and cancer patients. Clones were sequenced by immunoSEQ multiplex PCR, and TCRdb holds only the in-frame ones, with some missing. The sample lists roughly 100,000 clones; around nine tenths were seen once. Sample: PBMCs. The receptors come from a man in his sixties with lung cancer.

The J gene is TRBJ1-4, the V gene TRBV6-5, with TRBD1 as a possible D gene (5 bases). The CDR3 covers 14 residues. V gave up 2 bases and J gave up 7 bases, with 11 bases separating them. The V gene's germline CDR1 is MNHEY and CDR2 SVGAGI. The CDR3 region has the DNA TGTGCCAGCAGTTACGGCAGGGATGGTGAAAAACTGTTTTTT. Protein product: CASSYGRDGEKLFF.

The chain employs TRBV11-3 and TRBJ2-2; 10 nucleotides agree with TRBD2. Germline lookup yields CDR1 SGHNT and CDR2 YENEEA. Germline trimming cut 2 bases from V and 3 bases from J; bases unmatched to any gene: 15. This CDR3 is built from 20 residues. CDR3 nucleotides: TGTGCCAGCAGCTTACCTTTCCTGGGACTAGCGAGTGGGGACACCGGGGAGCTGTTTTTT. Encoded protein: CASSLPFLGLASGDTGELFF.

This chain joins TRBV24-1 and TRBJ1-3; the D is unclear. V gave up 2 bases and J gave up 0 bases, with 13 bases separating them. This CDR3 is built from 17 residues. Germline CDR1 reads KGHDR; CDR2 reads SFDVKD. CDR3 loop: CATSDSTPDNSGNTIYF. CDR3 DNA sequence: TGTGCCACCAGTGATTCGACACCAGACAACTCTGGAAACACCATATATTTT.

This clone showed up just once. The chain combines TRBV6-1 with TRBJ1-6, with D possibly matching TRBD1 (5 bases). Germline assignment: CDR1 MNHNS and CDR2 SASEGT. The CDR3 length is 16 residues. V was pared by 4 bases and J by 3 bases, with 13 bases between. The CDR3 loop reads CASSVQEYFYNSPLHF. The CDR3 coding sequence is TGTGCCAGCAGTGTACAGGAGTATTTCTATAATTCACCCCTCCACTTT.

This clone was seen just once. CDR3 in DNA: TGCGCCAGCAGCCCCAGGGGACCCTTCCTAGAGACCCAGTACTTC. Amino acids: CASSPRGPFLETQYF. The V gene is TRBV5-1, the J gene TRBJ2-5; maybe TRBD1 (6 bases). The CDR3 has 15 amino acids. Germline assignment: CDR1 SGHRS and CDR2 YFSETQ. Trimming stripped 4 bases from V and 4 bases from J, with 17 bases between. Together with reference TRBV5-1 and TRBJ2-5, the CDR3 gives the full variable domain: KAGVTQTPRYLIKTRGQQVTLSCSPISGHRSVSWYQQTPGQGLQFLFEYFSETQRNKGNFPGRFSGRQFSNSRSEMNVSTLELGDSALYLCASSPRGPFLETQYFGPGTRLLVL.